The 27 T cell receptor beta chains in this list originate from one sample, sequenced in a study of cytomegalovirus exposure and HLA in healthy donors. PCR employed 60 Vbeta and 13 Jbeta primers. Data came from immunoSEQ multiplex PCR; TCRdb stores just in-frame clones and leaves some out. The repertoire holds around 190,000 clones, with around 82% as singletons. Sequencing was carried out using PBMCs. The receptor source for this set is a man aged 35 to 55 in good health and CMV-seropositive.

CDR3 residues: CARSRFGQGLGRAFF. The CDR3 DNA follows: TGTGCCAGAAGCCGATTCGGACAGGGCCTGGGACGAGCTTTCTTT. The chain is built from TRBV5-3 and TRBJ1-1, with 8 bases fitting TRBD1. TRBV5-3 is flagged as an ORF with uncertain function. CDR3 length: 15 residues. The J segment lost 10 bases and the V segment lost 4 bases, leaving 15 bases of the junction unmatched.

The chain joins TRBV29-1 to TRBJ2-1, with D perhaps matching TRBD2 (6 bases). CDR3 length equals 17 residues. Germline CDR1 is SQVTM and CDR2 is ANQGSEA. Between the trimmed V and J ends, which lost 4 bases and 1 base, there was a span of 20 bases. DNA for the CDR3: TGCAGCGTTGTGGGGACTGCACTACAACCGTCCTACAATGAGCAGTTCTTC. It yields the protein CSVVGTALQPSYNEQFF.

This chain connects TRBV28 to TRBJ2-1, with 8 bases fitting TRBD2. The CDR3 is 19 residues long. Germline V gene sequence: CDR1 MDHEN, CDR2 SYDVKM. J gave up 0 bases and V 6 bases, and 16 bases lay outside the gene matches. CDR3 sequence reads: CASSPSGFAGGSSYNEQFF. Written as DNA, the CDR3 is TGTGCCAGCAGCCCGTCAGGGTTTGCGGGGGGTAGCTCCTACAATGAGCAGTTCTTC. The full variable domain, rest sourced from reference TRBV28 and TRBJ2-1, is DVKVTQSSRYLVKRTGEKVFLECVQDMDHENMFWYRQDPGLGLRLIYFSYDVKMKEKGDIPEGYSVSREKKERFSLILESASTNQTSMYLCASSPSGFAGGSSYNEQFFGPGTRLTVL.

V gene TRBV9 combines with J gene TRBJ2-5; 8 nucleotides align to TRBD1. The germline V gene has CDR1 SGDLS and CDR2 YYNGEE. This CDR3 spans 14 amino acids. V shed 3 bases and J 2 bases; nucleotides not matched to a gene: 3. The CDR3 spells CASSAGQGQETQYF. The CDR3, as DNA: TGTGCCAGCAGCGCTGGACAGGGTCAAGAGACCCAGTACTTC.

The rearrangement joins TRBV29-1 to TRBJ2-5, with TRBD1 identical over 11 bases. The J call may be mistaken, given a closer DNA end match to TRBJ2-7. CDR1 is SQVTM, CDR2 ANQGSEA, per germline. The length of the CDR3 is 11 residues. CDR3 coding DNA: TGCAGCGTGGACAGGGGGCACGAGCAGTACTTC. Its protein is CSVDRGHEQYF.

DNA for the CDR3: TGCGCCAGCAGCTTGGAGGCTAGCAGGACAGATACGCAGTATTTT. Its translation: CASSLEASRTDTQYF. The chain recombines TRBV5-1 with TRBJ2-3; tentative D call: TRBD2 (5 bases). Trimming removed 0 bases at V and 3 bases at J, with 11 bases between. The CDR3 totals 15 residues. Germline CDR1 and CDR2: SGHRS and YFSETQ.

This clone has more than one count but fewer than ten. The V call is TRBV6-1, the J call TRBJ1-2, with a weak D call TRBD1 (5 bases). V was cut by 6 bases and J by 8 bases, with 22 bases left in between. The CDR3 extends over 15 amino acids. CDR1 and CDR2 (germline): MNHNS, SASEGT. This chain's CDR3 is CASRPDIPTSYGYTF. As DNA, the CDR3 is TGTGCCAGCAGGCCGGACATACCTACCTCATACGGCTACACCTTC.

V and J are TRBV5-1 and TRBJ2-7; D unresolved. The germline V gene has CDR1 SGHRS and CDR2 YFSETQ. Trimming removed 2 bases from V and 3 bases from J, with 9 bases in between. CDR3 length: 13 amino acids. This CDR3 is CASSFTEIYEQYF. As DNA, the CDR3 is TGCGCCAGCAGCTTTACAGAAATCTACGAGCAGTACTTC.

V and J are TRBV15 and TRBJ2-1, with 9 bases identical to TRBD2. Germline CDR1 is LNHNV and CDR2 is YYDKDF (reference sequence). Germline trimming cut 1 base from V and 4 bases from J; bases unmatched to any gene: 8. The CDR3 extends over 17 amino acids. The chain's CDR3 is CATSRGGSGGYYNEQFF. The CDR3 nucleotides are TGTGCCACCAGCAGAGGGGGTAGCGGGGGATATTACAATGAGCAGTTCTTC.

Comment on this clone: One junction end does not reproduce the germline sequence, and a read error may be involved. The CDR3 DNA is TGTGCCTGGACCAGGGAGGGGGGGCAATCTCTCTTT. Its translation is CAWTREGGQSLF. The V call is TRBV30, the J call TRBJ1-1; maybe TRBD1 (6 bases). CDR1 is GTSNPN and CDR2 is SVGIG in the germline V gene (reference sequence). The CDR3 totals 12 residues.

In this sample, this clone turned up once. The chain is built from TRBV27 and TRBJ2-7; 9 nucleotides align to TRBD1. CDR1 and CDR2 (germline): MNHEY, SMNVEV (reference sequence). This CDR3 has 14 amino acids. The V segment lost 3 bases and the J segment 5 bases; nucleotides outside the gene matches: 5. The CDR3 loop reads CASSFSDRGHEQYF. The CDR3 nucleotides read TGTGCCAGCAGTTTCTCGGACAGGGGTCACGAGCAGTACTTC.

The J gene is TRBJ2-7, the V gene TRBV7-2, with 9 bases identical to TRBD1. The CDR3 is made up of 15 amino acids. The germline V gene encodes CDR1 SGHTA and CDR2 FQGNSA. The junction had 5 bases not matched to a gene; V was cut back by 5 bases and J by 0 bases. The CDR3 DNA reads TGTGCCAGCAGCCCCCGGGACAGGGTCTCCTACGAGCAGTACTTC. Translating gives CASSPRDRVSYEQYF. Full variable domain (rest looked up from reference TRBV7-2 and TRBJ2-7): GAGVSQSPSNKVTEKGKDVELRCDPISGHTALYWYRQSLGQGLEFLIYFQGNSAPDKSGLPSDRFSAERTGGSVSTLTIQRTQQEDSAVYLCASSPRDRVSYEQYFGPGTRLTVT.

J is TRBJ1-3 and V is TRBV9; 8 bases line up with TRBD1. V gave up 4 bases and J gave up 4 bases; unmatched junction bases: 10. This CDR3 is 16 amino acids long. Germline CDR1 and CDR2: SGDLS and YYNGEE. Here the CDR3 DNA reads TGTGCCAGCAGCCCACACGGACAGGGATCAGGAAACACCATATATTTT. Its protein is CASSPHGQGSGNTIYF.

The chain has TRBV27 and TRBJ1-5; D gene uncertain. The germline V gene has CDR1 MNHEY and CDR2 SMNVEV (reference sequence). CDR3 length: 16 amino acids. V lost 6 bases and J lost 1, with 16 bases in between. The CDR3 DNA reads as TGTGCCAGCAGGCCGGCAGGAAGAGTAAGCAATCAGCCCCAGCATTTT. Its translation: CASRPAGRVSNQPQHF.

The CDR3 DNA sequence: TGTGCCTGGACCCAACGAGGGCCGAGAAACATTCAGTACTTC. It is translated as CAWTQRGPRNIQYF. The V call is TRBV30, the J call TRBJ2-4; D may be TRBD2 (5 bases). From germline, CDR1 is GTSNPN and CDR2 SVGIG (reference sequence). This CDR3 region has 14 residues. V lost 4 bases to trimming and J lost 6 bases, with 16 bases between them. Drawing the rest from reference TRBV30 and TRBJ2-4, the complete variable domain is SQTIHQWPATLVQPVGSPLSLECTVEGTSNPNLYWYRQAAGRGLQLLFYSVGIGQISSEVPQNLSASRPQDRQFILSSKKLLLSDSGFYLCAWTQRGPRNIQYFGAGTRLSVL.

Concerning this clone: A read error may produce the germline difference seen at one junction end. The gene calls are TRBV11-1 and TRBJ2-2, with 10 bases that match TRBD2. From germline, CDR1 is SGHAT and CDR2 FQDESV (reference sequence). The CDR3 length is 18 residues. The CDR3 DNA reads as TGTGCCAGCAGCTTGAGGCTAGCGGGAGAGCCGAACACCGGGAAGCTGTTTTTT. Encoded protein: CASSLRLAGEPNTGKLFF.

This clone appeared a few times. V usage is TRBV19 and J usage is TRBJ2-7; 8 positions match TRBD1. From germline, CDR1 is LNHDA and CDR2 SQIVND (reference sequence). Unmatched junction bases numbered 5, after V lost 1 base and J lost 3 bases. CDR3 length: 15 amino acids. The CDR3: CASSIAGGVLYEQYF. CDR3 sequence (DNA): TGTGCCAGTAGTATAGCAGGGGGCGTACTCTACGAGCAGTACTTC.

This rearrangement joins TRBV11-2 to TRBJ1-1; D is unresolved. The V end lost 5 bases, the J end lost 0 bases, and 16 bases lay between the germline ends. The CDR3 sequence is 16 residues long. In germline, CDR1 is SGHAT, CDR2 FQNNGV. This chain's CDR3 is CASSPRRGRLNTEAFF. The CDR3 DNA follows: TGTGCCAGCAGCCCTCGTCGAGGGCGGCTGAACACTGAAGCTTTCTTT. Full variable domain (missing parts from reference TRBV11-2 and TRBJ1-1): EAGVAQSPRYKIIEKRQSVAFWCNPISGHATLYWYQQILGQGPKLLIQFQNNGVVDDSQLPKDRFSAERLKGVDSTLKIQPAKLEDSAVYLCASSPRRGRLNTEAFFGQGTRLTVV.

The DNA of the CDR3 is TGCAGCGAGGGACAGGGGTCCACTGAAGCTTTCTTT. This gives the protein CSEGQGSTEAFF. V usage is TRBV29-1 and J usage is TRBJ1-1; 10 nucleotides agree with TRBD1. V gave up 7 bases and J gave up 4 bases; unmatched junction bases: 3. CDR1 is SQVTM and CDR2 is ANQGSEA in the germline V gene. The CDR3 is made up of 12 amino acids.

The CDR3 region is CASSLSTGRTGAETQYF. CDR3 nucleotide sequence: TGTGCCAGCAGTTTATCGACCGGAAGAACAGGGGCAGAGACCCAGTACTTC. V gene TRBV27 combines with J gene TRBJ2-5, with 7 bases matching TRBD1. The CDR3 is 17 amino acids. Unmatched junction bases numbered 11, after V lost 0 bases and J lost 4 bases. Looked up from germline, CDR1 is MNHEY and CDR2 is SMNVEV (reference sequence).

V is TRBV4-2 and J is TRBJ2-5, with D possibly TRBD2 on 7 matching bases. Trimming pared 1 base from V and 1 base from J, leaving 13 bases between. The CDR3 has 16 amino acids. CDR1 LGHNA and CDR2 YNFKEQ come from the germline V gene. DNA of the CDR3: TGTGCCAGCAGCCAAGCGGAGGGGGGGGCCCAAGAGACCCAGTACTTC. Its translation: CASSQAEGGAQETQYF.

V is TRBV10-2 and J is TRBJ2-1; 15 positions match TRBD2. CDR1 WSHSY and CDR2 SAAADI come from the germline V gene. The CDR3 totals 17 residues. V trimming: 7 bases; J trimming: 4 bases; junction bases outside the gene matches: 8. CDR3 residues: CASIGLAGGVGYNEQFF. The CDR3 bases are TGCGCCAGCATCGGACTAGCGGGAGGGGTGGGTTACAATGAGCAGTTCTTC.

The chain links TRBV5-1 to TRBJ2-2; 8 nucleotides align to TRBD1. The CDR3 is made up of 14 amino acids. Germline V gene sequence: CDR1 SGHRS, CDR2 YFSETQ. With 7 bases clipped from V and 7 bases from J, the junction kept 9 bases outside the gene matches. CDR3 residues: CASGLTGVSGELFF. Written as DNA, the CDR3 is TGCGCCAGCGGACTGACAGGGGTTAGCGGGGAGCTGTTTTTT. The full variable domain, in which reference TRBV5-1 and TRBJ2-2 provide the parts outside the CDR3, is KAGVTQTPRYLIKTRGQQVTLSCSPISGHRSVSWYQQTPGQGLQFLFEYFSETQRNKGNFPGRFSGRQFSNSRSEMNVSTLELGDSALYLCASGLTGVSGELFFGEGSRLTVL.

A word on this clone: The junction departs from the called germline gene at one end, perhaps through a read error. The chain links TRBV7-9 to TRBJ2-7; 8 bases fit TRBD1. Germline CDR1 and CDR2: SEHNR and FQNEAQ (reference sequence). This CDR3 has 16 amino acids. The CDR3 DNA is TGTTCCAGCAGCCCCCCTGACAGGGGTTTAACCTACGAGCAGTACTTC. Protein product: CSSSPPDRGLTYEQYF.

This rearrangement joins TRBV7-8 to TRBJ2-3; 11 bases align to TRBD2. The CDR3 runs to 16 residues. Germline CDR1 and CDR2: SGHVS and FQNEAQ. The trim removed 6 bases at V and 5 bases at J, leaving 10 bases unmatched. The CDR3: CASRLSGRARLDTQYF. CDR3 bases: TGTGCCAGCAGACTTAGCGGGAGGGCCCGGCTAGATACGCAGTATTTT.

This clone was found a few times. The genes are TRBV11-3 and TRBJ2-1, with TRBD2 matching 12 bases. Germline trimming cut 1 base from V and 7 bases from J; bases unmatched to any gene: 5. The CDR3 runs to 16 residues. In germline, CDR1 is SGHNT, CDR2 YENEEA. The CDR3 is CASSLGLAGVRNEQFF. The CDR3 DNA follows: TGTGCCAGCAGCTTAGGACTAGCGGGAGTGAGGAATGAGCAGTTCTTC.

The chain combines TRBV6-5 with TRBJ2-1; TRBD2 matches 7 bases. Germline-derived CDR1 and CDR2 are MNHEY and SVGAGI. V trimming: 6 bases; J trimming: 9 bases; junction bases outside the gene matches: 11. CDR3 size: 14 residues. In nucleotides, the CDR3 is TGTGCCAGCAGACCCGGACTAGTTGGGGGTGAGCAGTTCTTC. Translation: CASRPGLVGGEQFF.